The present entry profiles one T cell receptor beta chain with its context. Adults between roughly 18 and 89 years of age took part from about 24 US areas. Someone with COVID-19 had been met by exposed participants within 2 weeks before study entry. The data belong to a study of blood T cell repertoires in COVID-19. For the study at large: From T cells, B-cell-depleted T cells, or PBMCs came the material, which was cDNA or gDNA.

Source study methods: Estimation of nucleated cell counts was performed using reference gene primer amplification. Clones were read by immunoSEQ multiplex PCR, and TCRdb kept only the in-frame ones, dropping some. The V and J calls and clone size were taken over from that table, and D and trimming were inferred from the DNA. The sample includes 350,000 to 500,000 clones, about 88% seen only once; the top ten take 1.4% to 1.5%. CDR1 and CDR2 (germline): MNHEY, SMNVEV (reference sequence). CDR3 length equals 13 residues. Trimming pared 7 bases from V and 0 bases from J, leaving 9 bases between. The sample consisted of PBMCs or T cells enriched from blood (not recorded which). The V gene is TRBV27, the J gene TRBJ1-1; D uncertain. This sequence was found in a woman aged 18-29 years who had been exposed to COVID-19. Here the CDR3 reads CASTNDMNTEAFF. Here the CDR3 DNA reads TGTGCCAGCACTAACGACATGAACACTGAAGCTTTCTTT.